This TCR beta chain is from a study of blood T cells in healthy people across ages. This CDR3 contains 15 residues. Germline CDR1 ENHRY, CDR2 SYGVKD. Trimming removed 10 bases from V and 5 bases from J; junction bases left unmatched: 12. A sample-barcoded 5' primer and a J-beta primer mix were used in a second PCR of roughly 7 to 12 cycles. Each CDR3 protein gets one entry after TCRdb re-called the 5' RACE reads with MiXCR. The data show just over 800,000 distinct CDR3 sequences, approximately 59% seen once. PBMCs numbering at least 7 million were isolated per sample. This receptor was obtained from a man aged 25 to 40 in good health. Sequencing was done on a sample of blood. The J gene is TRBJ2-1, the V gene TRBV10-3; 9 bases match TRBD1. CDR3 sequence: CATKPQGASHNEQFF. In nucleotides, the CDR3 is TGTGCCACGAAGCCACAGGGGGCTAGTCACAATGAGCAGTTCTTC.